This T cell receptor (beta chain) was sequenced for a study of blood T cell repertoires in COVID-19. CDR3 size: 15 residues. V lost 1 base and J 4 bases, leaving 13 bases between the germline ends. CDR1 and CDR2 (germline): SGHDN, FVKESK. Assay used: immunoSEQ multiplex PCR; TCRdb lists only in-frame clones, some missing. This table holds more than 250,000 clones, more than 75% found once. Sequences were obtained from PBMCs or T cells enriched from blood (not recorded which). V and J are TRBV14 and TRBJ1-1; D is unresolved. The sequence was collected from a woman aged 18-29 years who had recovered from COVID-19. The CDR3 region has the DNA TGTGCCAGCAGCCAAGCGTTGTATCCCGGCACTGAAGCTTTCTTT. Translated: CASSQALYPGTEAFF.